This T cell receptor beta chain appears in the sequencing data of a study of blood T cell repertoires in COVID-19. In germline, CDR1 is SGHRS, CDR2 YFSETQ. The CDR3 is 16 amino acids. The trim removed 4 bases at V and 0 bases at J, leaving 4 bases unmatched. Measured with immunoSEQ multiplex PCR; TCRdb has only the in-frame clones, and not every one. The sample contains some 260,000 clones, roughly 88% of which appear only once. The TCR comes from a woman under 40 with COVID-19, enrolled during active disease. The material sequenced was peripheral blood. This rearrangement joins TRBV5-1 to TRBJ2-3; 11 nucleotides match TRBD2. In nucleotides, the CDR3 is TGCGCCAGCAGCGCGACTAGCGGGGTTAGCACAGATACGCAGTATTTT. Its translation: CASSATSGVSTDTQYF.